This T cell receptor (beta chain) was identified during a study of T cell responses to AZD1222 COVID-19 vaccine. Findings and caveats of the study: Unmutated regions of variants are reportedly targeted by nearly half of spike-specific TCRs. Rises in breadth and depth of Spike-specific TCRs came after two AZD1222 doses. Across the whole spike, CD4 TCRs peaked at regions 160-218 and 743-854.

This CDR3 region has 16 residues. V gave up 2 bases and J gave up 7 bases; unmatched junction bases: 8. CDR1 is SEHNR and CDR2 is FQNEAQ in the germline V gene (reference sequence). This clone was counted once. What it binds is not known. Using immunoSEQ multiplex PCR, the repertoire was profiled, and TCRdb retains in-frame clones only, with some absent. This sample yields 42,000 or so clones, of which 88% are seen a single time; under 30% belongs to the top ten. J is TRBJ1-4 and V is TRBV7-9, with TRBD1 identical over 9 bases. The sample here was peripheral blood, taken 28 days after the second dose of the MenACWY control vaccine. This TCR came from an adult who received the MenACWY meningococcal vaccine as a control. Here the CDR3 DNA reads TGTGCCAGCAGCTTACCACAACAGGGGGCGGGTGAAAAACTGTTTTTT. Translating it yields CASSLPQQGAGEKLFF.